The table lists the clone carrying this T cell receptor beta chain with a few counts. The antigen is undetermined. This specimen comes from a study of T-cell reconstitution after alpha-beta-depleted transplantation in children. Trimming took off 6 bases at V and 3 bases at J, with 10 bases between the two ends. There are 12 residues in the CDR3. The germline V gene has CDR1 DFQATT and CDR2 SNEGSKA (reference sequence). The authors prepared the TCRbeta library with unique molecular identifiers. TCRdb ran MiXCR on the PCR reads and lists one entry per CDR3 protein. Of about 300,000 distinct CDR3 sequences listed, roughly a tenth are singletons. Broader study findings: One year post-transplant, T-cell counts and diversity were largely derived from T cells produced anew. Reportedly, roughly two months post-transplant, alpha-beta T cells arose from several hundred expanded graft clones.

The chain has TRBV20-1 and TRBJ2-3, with D perhaps TRBD2 (5 bases). The source of this sequence is a boy younger than two with acute myeloid leukemia, due to receive a stem cell transplant. This specimen consisted of PBMCs, obtained before TCRalphabeta/CD19-depleted stem cell transplant. The CDR3 nucleotides read TGCAGTGCAAGCTGGACTACAGATACGCAGTATTTT. Protein product: CSASWTTDTQYF.